Listed below are T cell receptor beta chains from one sample, sequenced in a study of cytomegalovirus exposure and HLA in healthy donors. Only in-frame clones appear in the TCRdb table, and some are missing; sequencing was by immunoSEQ multiplex PCR. The sample's table shows about 32,000 clones. The sequenced material came from PBMCs. These receptors came from a female donor in good health and CMV-seronegative. The CDR3 runs from the conserved cysteine through the conserved F or W. The order of the fields is D gene, J gene, clone size, V gene, CDR3 protein, CDR3 DNA. A D gene is named only where the DNA matches it firmly. Not all rows give a size; the values are once, few, many and, for expanded clones, a class.

D gene: NA; J gene: TRBJ2-5; clone size: NA; V gene: TRBV7-9; CDR3 protein: CASSLEEGRETQYF; CDR3 DNA: TGTGCCAGCAGCTTAGAGGAGGGGAGAGAGACCCAGTACTTC
D gene: TRBD1; J gene: TRBJ2-7; clone size: NA; V gene: TRBV13; CDR3 protein: CASSLGTGRTRGYEQYF; CDR3 DNA: TGTGCCAGCAGCTTAGGGACAGGGCGAACTCGAGGATACGAGCAGTACTTC
D gene: TRBD1; J gene: TRBJ1-1; clone size: NA; V gene: TRBV6-4; CDR3 protein: CASSLTGGDTEAFF; CDR3 DNA: TGTGCCAGCAGTTTGACAGGGGGGGACACTGAAGCTTTCTTT
D gene: NA; J gene: TRBJ2-7; clone size: NA; V gene: TRBV11-3; CDR3 protein: CASSLGMSSYEQYF; CDR3 DNA: TGTGCCAGCAGCTTGGGCATGAGCTCCTACGAGCAGTACTTC
D gene: NA; J gene: TRBJ1-2; clone size: NA; V gene: TRBV25-1; CDR3 protein: CASRKQGNANYGYTF; CDR3 DNA: TGTGCCAGCAGAAAACAGGGCAACGCTAACTATGGCTACACCTTC
D gene: NA; J gene: TRBJ2-7; clone size: NA; V gene: TRBV25-1; CDR3 protein: CASSESPGAYEQYF; CDR3 DNA: TGTGCCAGCAGTGAGTCCCCGGGAGCCTACGAGCAGTACTTC
D gene: NA; J gene: TRBJ2-3; clone size: NA; V gene: TRBV7-9; CDR3 protein: CASSLEERRDTQYF; CDR3 DNA: TGTGCCAGCAGCTTAGAAGAGAGGCGGGATACGCAGTATTTT
D gene: TRBD1; J gene: TRBJ1-6; clone size: NA; V gene: TRBV6-1; CDR3 protein: CASSEVTGGSSPLHF; CDR3 DNA: TGCGCCAGCAGTGAAGTAACAGGGGGTAGTTCACCCCTCCACTTT
D gene: NA; J gene: TRBJ1-3; clone size: NA; V gene: TRBV30; CDR3 protein: CAWRGQGGLSGDTIYF; CDR3 DNA: TGTGCCTGGAGGGGGCAGGGAGGGCTTTCTGGAGACACCATATATTTT
D gene: NA; J gene: TRBJ2-6; clone size: NA; V gene: TRBV18; CDR3 protein: CASSPLDSSGANVLTF; CDR3 DNA: TGTGCCAGCTCACCCCTGGACAGCTCTGGGGCCAACGTCCTGACTTTC
D gene: TRBD1; J gene: TRBJ1-5; clone size: NA; V gene: TRBV5-1; CDR3 protein: CASSLGDRGNNQPQHF; CDR3 DNA: TGCGCCAGCAGCTTGGGGGACAGGGGGAACAATCAGCCCCAGCATTTT
D gene: NA; J gene: TRBJ2-7; clone size: NA; V gene: TRBV7-9; CDR3 protein: CASSLAWGGTYEQYF; CDR3 DNA: TGTGCCAGCAGCTTAGCCTGGGGCGGGACCTACGAGCAGTACTTC
D gene: TRBD2; J gene: TRBJ2-3; clone size: NA; V gene: TRBV5-1; CDR3 protein: CASSLSGGLSTDTQYF; CDR3 DNA: TGCGCCAGCAGCTTGAGCGGGGGCCTCAGCACAGATACGCAGTATTTT
D gene: NA; J gene: TRBJ2-6; clone size: NA; V gene: TRBV18; CDR3 protein: CASSPRQAGSGANVLTF; CDR3 DNA: TGTGCCAGCTCACCACGCCAGGCGGGATCTGGGGCCAACGTCCTGACTTTC
D gene: TRBD1; J gene: TRBJ1-5; clone size: NA; V gene: TRBV19; CDR3 protein: CASRVDRGLNQPQHF; CDR3 DNA: TGTGCCAGTAGGGTGGACAGGGGTCTTAATCAGCCCCAGCATTTT
D gene: NA; J gene: TRBJ2-1; clone size: NA; V gene: TRBV10-3; CDR3 protein: CAISGILNNEQFF; CDR3 DNA: TGTGCCATCAGTGGCATACTCAACAATGAGCAGTTCTTC
D gene: TRBD1; J gene: TRBJ2-7; clone size: NA; V gene: TRBV6-1; CDR3 protein: CAIPPQGAYEQYF; CDR3 DNA: TGTGCCATCCCCCCTCAGGGGGCTTACGAGCAGTACTTC
D gene: NA; J gene: TRBJ1-2; clone size: NA; V gene: TRBV28; CDR3 protein: CASSLVGLRYGYTF; CDR3 DNA: TGTGCCAGCAGTTTAGTTGGCTTACGCTATGGCTACACCTTC
D gene: TRBD1; J gene: TRBJ2-1; clone size: NA; V gene: TRBV9; CDR3 protein: CASSSPNRGNEQFF; CDR3 DNA: TGTGCCAGCAGCTCTCCCAACAGGGGGAATGAGCAGTTCTTC
D gene: TRBD1; J gene: TRBJ2-2; clone size: NA; V gene: TRBV19; CDR3 protein: CASKTGGADTGELFF; CDR3 DNA: TGTGCCAGTAAAACAGGGGGCGCGGACACCGGGGAGCTGTTTTTT
D gene: NA; J gene: TRBJ1-2; clone size: NA; V gene: TRBV11-2; CDR3 protein: CASSPIRGRKHYGYTF; CDR3 DNA: TGTGCCAGCAGCCCAATCAGGGGTAGAAAACACTATGGCTACACCTTC
D gene: NA; J gene: TRBJ1-3; clone size: medium-sized; V gene: TRBV10-3; CDR3 protein: CAISEPTGPGNTIYF; CDR3 DNA: TGTGCCATCAGTGAGCCCACGGGTCCTGGAAACACCATATATTTT
D gene: NA; J gene: TRBJ2-5; clone size: NA; V gene: TRBV5-4; CDR3 protein: CASSGGSSTQYF; CDR3 DNA: TGTGCCAGCAGCGGGGGGAGCTCGACCCAGTACTTC
D gene: TRBD2; J gene: TRBJ2-1; clone size: NA; V gene: TRBV29-1; CDR3 protein: CSVSSGGGYNEQFF; CDR3 DNA: TGCAGCGTTTCGAGCGGGGGGGGATACAATGAGCAGTTCTTC
D gene: NA; J gene: TRBJ2-3; clone size: NA; V gene: TRBV6-4; CDR3 protein: CASSAGTDTQYF; CDR3 DNA: TGTGCCAGCAGTGCCGGCACAGATACGCAGTATTTT
D gene: TRBD2; J gene: TRBJ2-3; clone size: NA; V gene: TRBV4-3; CDR3 protein: CASSQDGASGGDTQYF; CDR3 DNA: TGCGCCAGCAGCCAAGATGGCGCTAGCGGGGGGGATACGCAGTATTTT
D gene: NA; J gene: TRBJ2-7; clone size: NA; V gene: TRBV7-9; CDR3 protein: CASSLAARGEQYF; CDR3 DNA: TGTGCCAGCAGCTTAGCAGCTAGGGGGGAGCAGTACTTC
D gene: NA; J gene: TRBJ2-1; clone size: NA; V gene: TRBV4-1; CDR3 protein: CASRYRGEQFF; CDR3 DNA: TGCGCCAGCAGGTACCGGGGTGAGCAGTTCTTC
D gene: NA; J gene: TRBJ1-1; clone size: NA; V gene: TRBV7-2; CDR3 protein: CASSLTANTEAFF; CDR3 DNA: TGTGCCAGCAGCTTGACAGCGAACACTGAAGCTTTCTTT
D gene: TRBD2; J gene: TRBJ2-1; clone size: NA; V gene: TRBV7-2; CDR3 protein: CASSSPGLYNEQFF; CDR3 DNA: TGTGCCAGCAGCTCACCGGGACTATACAATGAGCAGTTCTTC
D gene: NA; J gene: TRBJ1-1; clone size: NA; V gene: TRBV6-5; CDR3 protein: CASSPGGAERAAFF; CDR3 DNA: TGTGCCAGCAGTCCCGGGGGGGCTGAGAGGGCTGCTTTCTTT
D gene: NA; J gene: TRBJ2-2; clone size: NA; V gene: TRBV5-1; CDR3 protein: CASGETVVTGELFF; CDR3 DNA: TGCGCCAGCGGGGAGACGGTGGTAACCGGGGAGCTGTTTTTT
D gene: NA; J gene: TRBJ1-4; clone size: NA; V gene: TRBV9; CDR3 protein: CASSVEGATNEKLFF; CDR3 DNA: TGTGCCAGCAGCGTCGAGGGGGCAACTAATGAAAAACTGTTTTTT
D gene: TRBD1; J gene: TRBJ1-2; clone size: NA; V gene: TRBV6-5; CDR3 protein: CASRTGGDYGYTF; CDR3 DNA: TGTGCCAGCAGGACAGGGGGCGACTATGGCTACACCTTC
D gene: NA; J gene: TRBJ1-5; clone size: NA; V gene: TRBV28; CDR3 protein: CASSLSGGGQPQHF; CDR3 DNA: TGTGCCAGCAGTTTATCGGGGGGTGGGCAGCCCCAGCATTTT
D gene: NA; J gene: TRBJ1-3; clone size: NA; V gene: TRBV9; CDR3 protein: CASSVGHLLNTIYF; CDR3 DNA: TGTGCCAGCAGCGTAGGACATCTTCTTAACACCATATATTTT
D gene: TRBD1; J gene: TRBJ1-2; clone size: NA; V gene: TRBV27; CDR3 protein: CASRDRQNYGYTF; CDR3 DNA: TGTGCCAGTCGGGACAGGCAGAACTATGGCTACACCTTC
D gene: NA; J gene: TRBJ2-7; clone size: NA; V gene: TRBV9; CDR3 protein: CASSVAPQSSYEQYF; CDR3 DNA: TGTGCCAGCAGCGTAGCGCCACAGAGCTCCTACGAGCAGTACTTC
D gene: NA; J gene: TRBJ1-3; clone size: NA; V gene: TRBV7-6; CDR3 protein: CASSLISQGKNTIYF; CDR3 DNA: TGTGCCAGCAGCTTAATCTCACAGGGTAAAAACACCATATATTTT
D gene: NA; J gene: TRBJ2-7; clone size: NA; V gene: TRBV19; CDR3 protein: CASTDRSRSYEQYF; CDR3 DNA: TGTGCCAGTACTGACAGAAGCCGCTCCTACGAGCAGTACTTC
D gene: TRBD2; J gene: TRBJ2-5; clone size: NA; V gene: TRBV9; CDR3 protein: CASSSGLAGGTGTQYF; CDR3 DNA: TGTGCCAGCAGCTCGGGACTAGCGGGGGGCACGGGGACCCAGTACTTC
D gene: NA; J gene: TRBJ1-5; clone size: NA; V gene: TRBV7-9; CDR3 protein: CASSGGGQSQHF; CDR3 DNA: TGTGCCAGCAGCGGCGGGGGCCAGTCCCAGCATTTT
D gene: TRBD2; J gene: TRBJ2-3; clone size: NA; V gene: TRBV6-1; CDR3 protein: CASSTGGLADTQYF; CDR3 DNA: TGTGCCAGCAGTACGGGGGGGCTTGCAGATACGCAGTATTTT
D gene: TRBD1; J gene: TRBJ2-7; clone size: NA; V gene: TRBV19; CDR3 protein: CASNPGTGAYEQYF; CDR3 DNA: TGTGCCAGTAACCCCGGGACAGGTGCCTACGAGCAGTACTTC
D gene: TRBD1; J gene: TRBJ1-1; clone size: NA; V gene: TRBV6-5; CDR3 protein: CASSPRDRGNTEAFF; CDR3 DNA: TGTGCCAGCAGTCCCCGGGACAGGGGTAACACTGAAGCTTTCTTT
D gene: TRBD1; J gene: TRBJ2-2; clone size: NA; V gene: TRBV18; CDR3 protein: CASSPGWTGGTGELFF; CDR3 DNA: TGTGCCAGCTCACCGGGATGGACAGGGGGAACCGGGGAGCTGTTTTTT